This TCR beta chain emerged from a study of shared clonotypes between healthy human individuals. Naive CD8 populations comprised CD45RO-negative cells positively selected for CCR7, excluding terminally differentiated effector memory CD45RA+ cells. Germline V gives CDR1 SGHAT, CDR2 FQNNGV. This CDR3 is built from 14 residues. The ends were cut back, 6 bases at V and 4 bases at J, with 14 bases in the middle. Sequencing was performed with immunoSEQ multiplex PCR; in TCRdb, only in-frame clones are kept and a portion is missing. This sample carries 1.5 million to 2.5 million clones, 85% to 95% of them seen once, and the ten largest clones take under 1.5%.

What was sequenced was naive CD8+ T cells sorted from blood. V gene TRBV11-2 combines with J gene TRBJ2-3; TRBD2 is a possible D gene (7 bases). The TCR sequence derives from a man between 18 and 35 years old in good health. The CDR3 bases are TGTGCCAGCAGGCGGGGGCTGGTCGCAGATACGCAGTATTTT. Translation gives CASRRGLVADTQYF.